The T cell receptor beta chain described here comes from a study of shared clonotypes between healthy human individuals. Turning to the study itself: Per-donor plates numbered three CD4 naive, three CD4 memory, two CD8 naive and one CD8 memory.

Trimming pared 3 bases from V and 8 bases from J, leaving 12 bases between. The CDR3 extends over 13 amino acids. Germline V gives CDR1 SGHRS, CDR2 YFSETQ. CD8 cells regarded as naive lacked CD45RO, were positively chosen for CCR7, and omitted terminally differentiated effector memory CD45RA+ cells. All donors were healthy HIV-negative adults lacking recent acute infections or vaccinations. Repertoires were generated with immunoSEQ multiplex PCR, while TCRdb's copy carries only in-frame clones and drops some. The sample lists around 560,000 clones, 85% to 95% occurring once. The clonotype originates from a woman in her twenties or thirties in good health. The chain employs TRBV5-1 and TRBJ2-1; no reliable D call. Sequencing was performed on naive CD8+ T cells sorted from blood. CDR3 sequence: CASSSPEWYEQFF. The CDR3 region has the DNA TGCGCCAGCAGCTCTCCAGAGTGGTATGAGCAGTTCTTC.